The clone carrying this T cell receptor beta chain was seen just once. What it recognizes is unknown. The sample is drawn from a study of cytomegalovirus exposure and HLA in healthy donors. Study-wide findings and caveats: Most subjects' HLA-A and HLA-B alleles were reportedly predicted from TCR beta sequences. In a later analysis, HLA-associated beta chains showed higher expansion and lower generation probabilities than comparable chains. After further analysis at a later stage, roughly 16,000 TCR beta sequences were associated with HLA alleles at 0.05 false discovery rate. Reportedly, cytomegalovirus status was diagnosed with high sensitivity and specificity.

With 60 Vbeta and 13 Jbeta primers, the PCR was carried out. Using immunoSEQ multiplex PCR, the repertoire was profiled, and TCRdb retains in-frame clones only, with some absent. This table has 170,000 or so clones, around four fifths appearing once. Trimming took 5 bases from V and 8 from J; bases not matched to a gene: 15. Looked up from germline, CDR1 is LNHDA and CDR2 is SQIVND (reference sequence). The CDR3 contains 16 residues. The chain couples TRBV19 to TRBJ1-5; 7 bases align to TRBD1. This TCR was sampled from a man aged 18 to 30 in good health and CMV-seronegative. The sequencing input was PBMCs. The CDR3 here is CASSHPPDREFEPQHF. In nucleotides, the CDR3 is TGTGCCAGTAGTCATCCTCCTGACAGGGAATTTGAGCCCCAGCATTTT.